This T cell receptor beta chain originates from a study of tumor-infiltrating lymphocytes in primary liver carcinoma. Study context: Sequencing of the samples generated roughly 3.5 to 7.13 million productive TCRbeta reads, with similar yields across tissue types.

Synthesis of TCR beta cDNA was carried out from around 500 ng total RNA with a constant-region primer. Three rounds of nested multiplex PCR with slightly modified ARM-PCR produced TCR beta libraries. It was with TRBV1-TRBV30 forward primers and a C-beta reverse primer that the first two PCR rounds were run, at around 11 cycles each. Each CDR3 protein is one row after TCRdb ran MiXCR on the multiplex PCR reads. Among about 21,000 distinct CDR3 sequences listed, roughly 72% were seen once. To note about this clonotype: The junction does not match germline at one end; this may be a read error.

Investigators took RNA and DNA out together from 20-30 mg of unsorted bulk tissue. Primary liver carcinomas in the patients were surgically resected. Sampling of every tumor involved five separate regions. These included the tumor centre. Every tumor sample analyzed contained over 75% viable tumor cells. From germline, CDR1 is SGHAT and CDR2 FQNNGV. The CDR3 is 19 residues long. Sequenced sample: liver tumor tissue from sampling region 1. The subset denotes: tumor region T1, superior pole. V and J are TRBV11-2 and TRBJ2-1, with 7 bases lining up with TRBD2. This clonotype originated in a man aged 40-49 years with primary liver carcinoma and hepatitis B virus infection. CDR3 DNA: TGTGCCAGCAGCTTAGATGGGCGATTGAGCGGGACCCTTTGCAATGAGCAATTCTTC. Amino acid sequence: CASSLDGRLSGTLCNEQFF.